A single sample gave rise to the 14 T cell receptor beta chains below, sequenced in a study of T cells after yellow fever vaccination. TCRdb reprocessed the 5' RACE reads via MiXCR and lists one record per CDR3 protein. The sample consists of some 320,000 distinct CDR3 sequences, approximately 12% of them appearing once. This specimen consisted of CD4+ T cells sorted from PBMCs, obtained 45 days after the yellow fever booster vaccination. These receptors originate from a young man who received the YFV17D yellow fever vaccine.

The chain recombines TRBV15 with TRBJ2-3, with 9 bases aligning to TRBD2. Germline-derived CDR1 and CDR2 are LNHNV and YYDKDF (reference sequence). The CDR3 consists of 16 residues. Unmatched junction bases numbered 9, after V lost 3 bases and J lost 5 bases. Here the CDR3 DNA reads TGTGCCACCAGCAGTGGGCAGCGGGGGGCTGTAGATACGCAGTATTTT. Translation gives CATSSGQRGAVDTQYF.

This chain links TRBV7-3 with TRBJ2-1; D assignment may be TRBD1 or TRBD2 (5 bases each). Looked up from germline, CDR1 is SGHTA and CDR2 is FQGTGA. V shed 1 base and J shed 9 bases, with 10 bases lying between them. CDR3 length equals 13 residues. CDR3 nucleotide sequence: TGTGCCAGCAGCTTAATGGGGGAAGGTGAGCAGTTCTTC. Translated: CASSLMGEGEQFF.

The V gene is TRBV7-9, the J gene TRBJ2-7; D gene unclear. Per the germline V gene, CDR1 is SEHNR and CDR2 is FQNEAQ (reference sequence). CDR3 length equals 14 residues. V shed 3 bases and J shed 3 bases, with 12 bases lying between them. The CDR3 nucleotides are TGTGCCAGCAGCTTCGGGCTTTTGGGCTACGAGCAGTACTTC. It is translated as CASSFGLLGYEQYF.

The genes are TRBV27 and TRBJ1-1; possible D gene TRBD1, 5 bases. CDR1 is MNHEY and CDR2 is SMNVEV in the germline V gene (reference sequence). The CDR3 has 16 amino acids. Trimming pared 4 bases from V and 4 bases from J, leaving 19 bases between. This CDR3 is CASSSPMGPKSTEAFF. The CDR3 bases are TGTGCCAGCAGTTCCCCGATGGGACCAAAGAGCACTGAAGCTTTCTTT.

V is TRBV28 and J is TRBJ1-5; D unresolved. V was clipped by 6 bases and J by 16 bases, with 19 bases between them. Per the germline V gene, CDR1 is MDHEN and CDR2 is SYDVKM. The CDR3 length is 12 residues. The CDR3: CASRPLLLMLHF. For the CDR3, the DNA is TGTGCCAGCAGACCTCTGCTTTTGATGCTTCATTTT.

The chain joins TRBV12-3 or TRBV12-4 to TRBJ1-5, with D possibly being TRBD1 (6 bases). The germline V and J ends were trimmed by 7 bases and 6 bases, with 22 bases remaining between them. The CDR3 has 16 amino acids. For the CDR3, the DNA is TGTGCCAGCAATTCCAATAATAACAGGGCGGGTCAGCCCCAGCATTTT. As protein: CASNSNNNRAGQPQHF.

The V and J genes are TRBV7-9 and TRBJ2-3; D call uncertain. The CDR3 consists of 14 residues. Germline CDR1 reads SEHNR; CDR2 reads FQNEAQ (reference sequence). The V gene lost 2 bases and the J gene lost 2 bases, with 8 bases spanning the gap. The CDR3 reads CASSLRQYTDTQYF. CDR3 bases: TGTGCCAGCAGCTTAAGACAATACACAGATACGCAGTATTTT.

The sample holds many counts of this clonotype. V gene TRBV7-2 combines with J gene TRBJ2-5; the D is unclear. Germline loops: CDR1 SGHTA, CDR2 FQGNSA. CDR3 size: 14 residues. V dropped 7 bases and J dropped 2 bases, with 14 bases sitting between them. CDR3 bases: TGTGCCAGCACCCGGTCCTGGGGACAAGAGACCCAGTACTTC. Translating it yields CASTRSWGQETQYF.

This chain connects TRBV5-4 to TRBJ1-4; D call uncertain. Germline V gene data show CDR1 as SGHNT and CDR2 as YYREEE (reference sequence). The CDR3 loop spans 12 amino acids. Trimming removed 5 bases at V and 8 bases at J, with 10 bases between. This CDR3 reads CASSNLREKLFF. The CDR3 nucleotides read TGTGCCAGCAGTAACTTAAGAGAAAAACTGTTTTTT.

The chain combines TRBV7-8 with TRBJ2-7, with 8 bases aligning to TRBD1. This CDR3 is 13 amino acids long. V trimming: 5 bases; J trimming: 7 bases; junction bases outside the gene matches: 7. Germline V CDR1 and CDR2: SGHVS, FQNEAQ. Here the CDR3 reads CASSGQGPGEQYF. For the CDR3, the DNA is TGTGCCAGCAGCGGACAGGGTCCGGGTGAGCAGTACTTC.

This clonotype has a handful of counts. V is TRBV24-1 and J is TRBJ1-1; the match to TRBD1 covers 8 bases. Germline CDR1 KGHDR, CDR2 SFDVKD. The V segment lost 7 bases and the J segment 2 bases; nucleotides outside the gene matches: 14. CDR3 size: 17 residues. The CDR3 DNA follows: TGTGCCACCAGCCGATCTCCCAACAGGGGGTCAAACACTGAAGCTTTCTTT. Translated: CATSRSPNRGSNTEAFF.

The chain carries TRBV7-6 and TRBJ2-2; 7 nucleotides agree with TRBD1. The germline gives CDR1 SGHVS, CDR2 FNYEAQ. The ends lost 4 bases at V and 6 bases at J; junction bases unmatched: 2. The CDR3 loop spans 13 amino acids. This CDR3 is CASSYQGAGELFF. CDR3 coding DNA: TGTGCCAGCAGCTATCAGGGGGCCGGGGAGCTGTTTTTT.

This clonotype has more than one count but fewer than ten. The chain recombines TRBV10-3 with TRBJ2-3; TRBD2 aligns across 12 bases. The V gene's germline CDR1 is ENHRY and CDR2 SYGVKD. V gave up 6 bases and J gave up 2 bases; unmatched junction bases: 15. The CDR3 has 19 amino acids. CDR3 amino acids: CAIRGRLAGAPPNTDTQYF. CDR3 nucleotide sequence: TGTGCCATCAGGGGGAGACTAGCGGGGGCCCCTCCAAACACAGATACGCAGTATTTT.

Comments on this clonotype: With a much larger clone just one base away, this may be a read error. This rearrangement joins TRBV5-1 to TRBJ1-5, with D possibly matching TRBD1 (6 bases). Germline V gives CDR1 SGHRS, CDR2 YFSETQ. The CDR3 runs to 15 residues. Deletions cut 3 bases from V and 1 base from J, with 11 bases between. DNA of the CDR3: TGCGCCAGCAGCTCCGAGGGGGGAAGCAATCAGCCCCAGCATTTT. Translating it yields CASSSEGGSNQPQHF.